This T cell receptor beta chain is from a study of blood T cell repertoires in COVID-19. Whole-study context: Sources were T cells, B-cell-depleted T cells, or PBMCs; the material itself was cDNA or gDNA.

Of note for this clone: Within the sample, other DNA sequences also encode this same CDR3.

Authors' processing steps: Nucleated cell number was recorded as an estimate derived from reference gene primer amplification. Only in-frame clones appear in the TCRdb table, and some are missing; sequencing was by immunoSEQ multiplex PCR. D and trimming come from the DNA, and the V and J calls and clone size come from that table. The sample yields 100,000 to 150,000 clones, about nine tenths seen once. This receptor was identified in a man aged 45-65 years with active COVID-19. The sequenced sample consisted of peripheral blood.

The CDR3 loop reads CASSFTGGETQYF. The CDR3 nucleotides read TGTGCCAGCAGCTTCACAGGGGGTGAGACCCAGTACTTC. The chain couples TRBV5-6 to TRBJ2-5, with 8 bases aligning to TRBD1. The V and J ends lost 2 bases and 5 bases, in that order; junction bases with no gene match: 2. This CDR3 is 13 amino acids long. In germline, CDR1 is SGHDT, CDR2 YYEEEE.